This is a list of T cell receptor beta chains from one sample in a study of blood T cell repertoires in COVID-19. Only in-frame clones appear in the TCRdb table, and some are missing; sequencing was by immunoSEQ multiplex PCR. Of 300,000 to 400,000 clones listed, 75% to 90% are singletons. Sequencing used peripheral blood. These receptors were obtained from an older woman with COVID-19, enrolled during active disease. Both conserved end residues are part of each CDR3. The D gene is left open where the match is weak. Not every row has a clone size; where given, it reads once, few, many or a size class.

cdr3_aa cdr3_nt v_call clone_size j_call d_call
CASSIAGGSSYNEQFF TGTGCCAGTAGTATAGCTGGCGGGAGCTCCTACAATGAGCAGTTCTTC TRBV19 . TRBJ2-1 TRBD2
CASSLGRSSGANVLTF TGTGCCAGCAGCTTAGGCAGAAGCTCTGGGGCCAACGTCCTGACTTTC TRBV7-3 . TRBJ2-6 .
CASGLIRDRGGSEQFF TGTGCTAGTGGTTTGATCCGGGACAGGGGGGGGAGTGAGCAGTTCTTC TRBV12-5 once TRBJ2-1 TRBD1
CASSVSGTTYGYTF TGTGCCAGCAGTGTGTCAGGCACCACGTATGGCTACACCTTC TRBV2 . TRBJ1-2 .
CASRWWFWGVNTEAFF TGTGCAAGTCGCTGGTGGTTTTGGGGGGTGAACACTGAAGCTTTCTTT TRBV12-2 few TRBJ1-1 .
CATSGGTSGGPETQYF TGTGCCACCAGCGGCGGGACTAGCGGGGGTCCCGAGACCCAGTACTTC TRBV15 . TRBJ2-5 TRBD2
CASSLVVTSDTGELFF TGCGCCAGCAGCTTGGTAGTGACTAGCGACACCGGGGAGCTGTTTTTT TRBV5-1 . TRBJ2-2 TRBD2
CASSLTQGIKQFF TGTGCCAGCAGCTTAACCCAGGGGATCAAGCAGTTCTTC TRBV7-9 . TRBJ2-1 .
CASSEQGSNQPQHF TGTGCCAGCAGTGAGCAGGGCAGCAATCAGCCCCAGCATTTT TRBV2 . TRBJ1-5 .
CASSQATGSYEQYF TGTGCCAGCAGCCAGGCGACAGGGTCCTACGAGCAGTACTTC TRBV4-2 . TRBJ2-7 TRBD1
CASFTGTGIRNEQFF TGTGCCAGCTTTACCGGGACAGGGATAAGGAATGAGCAGTTCTTC TRBV5-4 . TRBJ2-1 TRBD1
CASSYSPPDTEAFF TGTGCCAGCAGTTACAGCCCCCCGGACACTGAAGCTTTCTTT TRBV2 . TRBJ1-1 .
CSVVQRGPTDTQYF TGCAGCGTTGTCCAGCGGGGGCCCACAGATACGCAGTATTTT TRBV29-1 many TRBJ2-3 TRBD2
CASSQLNGVRGPDTQYF TGTGCCAGCAGCCAACTTAATGGGGTCAGGGGACCAGATACGCAGTATTTT TRBV14 . TRBJ2-3 .
CASSSGQVNTEAFF TGTGCCAGCAGCTCGGGACAGGTGAACACTGAAGCTTTCTTT TRBV7-2 . TRBJ1-1 TRBD1
CASSPRGGLHSPLHF TGCGCCAGCAGCCCCCGGGGGGGACTTCATTCACCCCTCCACTTT TRBV4-1 . TRBJ1-6 .
CASSLLGGTEAFF TGTGCCAGCAGCTTACTAGGGGGCACTGAAGCTTTCTTT TRBV7-8 . TRBJ1-1 .
CASSVQGFGGYTF TGTGCCAGCAGCGTTCAGGGTTTTGGTGGCTACACCTTC TRBV9 . TRBJ1-2 .
CASSRPSLETQYF TGTGCCAGCAGCCGTCCTAGTTTAGAGACCCAGTACTTC TRBV3-1/TRBV3-2 . TRBJ2-5 .
CASSDSVAGADTQYF TGTGCCAGCAGTGACTCTGTAGCGGGGGCAGATACGCAGTATTTT TRBV6-4 . TRBJ2-3 TRBD2
CASSTLNQPQHF TGTGCCAGCAGTACTCTAAATCAGCCCCAGCATTTT TRBV27 . TRBJ1-5 .
CASTPGENYGYTF TGTGCCAGTACCCCAGGGGAGAACTATGGCTACACCTTC TRBV19 . TRBJ1-2 .